These T cell receptor beta chains were read from a single sample in a study of OX40 agonist ivuxolimab in advanced cancers. TCRdb's copy holds only in-frame clones and misses some; the assay was immunoSEQ multiplex PCR. This sample has tens of thousands of clones, with 70% to 85% found just once. Specimen: CD4+ or CD8+ T cells sorted from blood, collected in a trial of the OX40 agonist ivuxolimab. Receptors were obtained from an adult with an advanced solid tumor such as melanoma, head and neck, liver or kidney cancer. The CDR3 runs from the conserved cysteine through the conserved F or W. Each record gives: D gene, clone size, V gene, J gene, CDR3 protein, CDR3 DNA. D genes are given only for firm matches. For some rows the clone size is stated as once, few or many, or as a class when expanded; others skip it.

d_gene: TRBD1; abundance: -; v_gene: TRBV5-4; j_gene: TRBJ2-2; CDR3aa: CASSHPGQYTGELFF; CDR3nt: TGTGCCAGCAGCCATCCGGGACAGTACACCGGGGAGCTGTTTTTT
d_gene: -; abundance: -; v_gene: TRBV5-6; j_gene: TRBJ1-3; CDR3aa: CASSLWTGFLHSGNTIYF; CDR3nt: TGTGCCAGCAGCTTATGGACGGGGTTTCTTCACTCTGGAAACACCATATATTTT
d_gene: -; abundance: -; v_gene: TRBV11-2; j_gene: TRBJ2-5; CDR3aa: CASSFAEETQYF; CDR3nt: TGTGCCAGCAGCTTTGCCGAAGAGACCCAGTACTTC
d_gene: -; abundance: -; v_gene: TRBV19; j_gene: TRBJ1-2; CDR3aa: CASSDNYGYTF; CDR3nt: TGTGCCAGTAGCGACAATTATGGCTACACCTTC
d_gene: TRBD1; abundance: once; v_gene: TRBV2; j_gene: TRBJ1-3; CDR3aa: CASSELLGTGDLENTIYF; CDR3nt: TGTGCCAGCAGTGAACTACTCGGGACAGGGGATTTAGAAAACACCATATATTTT
d_gene: -; abundance: -; v_gene: TRBV28; j_gene: TRBJ2-7; CDR3aa: CASSTLPGGPRGSYEQYF; CDR3nt: TGTGCCAGCAGTACCCTGCCCGGGGGGCCCAGGGGCTCCTACGAGCAGTACTTC
d_gene: -; abundance: -; v_gene: TRBV5-6; j_gene: TRBJ1-4; CDR3aa: CASSSRAGANEKLFF; CDR3nt: TGTGCCAGCAGCTCTAGGGCGGGGGCTAATGAAAAACTGTTTTTT
d_gene: TRBD1; abundance: -; v_gene: TRBV28; j_gene: TRBJ2-7; CDR3aa: CASSFDRVGFDEQYF; CDR3nt: TGTGCCAGCAGTTTCGACAGGGTAGGCTTCGACGAGCAGTACTTC
d_gene: -; abundance: -; v_gene: TRBV27; j_gene: TRBJ2-2; CDR3aa: CASSLWGSDTGELFF; CDR3nt: TGTGCCAGCAGTTTATGGGGTAGCGACACCGGGGAGCTGTTTTTT
d_gene: -; abundance: -; v_gene: TRBV30; j_gene: TRBJ1-4; CDR3aa: CAWNANEKLFF; CDR3nt: TGTGCCTGGAATGCTAATGAAAAACTGTTTTTT
d_gene: -; abundance: -; v_gene: TRBV5-1; j_gene: TRBJ2-7; CDR3aa: CASSLESLSSYEQYF; CDR3nt: TGCGCCAGCAGCTTGGAGTCGCTTAGCTCCTACGAGCAGTACTTC
d_gene: TRBD1; abundance: -; v_gene: TRBV28; j_gene: TRBJ1-1; CDR3aa: CASSLPGQLNTEAFF; CDR3nt: TGTGCCAGCAGTTTACCGGGACAGCTGAACACTGAAGCTTTCTTT
d_gene: -; abundance: -; v_gene: TRBV2; j_gene: TRBJ2-1; CDR3aa: CASSLGVGSYNEQFF; CDR3nt: TGTGCCAGCAGCTTAGGGGTGGGAAGTTACAATGAGCAGTTCTTC
d_gene: -; abundance: -; v_gene: TRBV6-5; j_gene: TRBJ2-2; CDR3aa: CASSTRGAGGELFF; CDR3nt: TGTGCCAGCAGTACTAGAGGAGCGGGCGGGGAGCTGTTTTTT
d_gene: -; abundance: -; v_gene: TRBV6-1; j_gene: TRBJ2-7; CDR3aa: CASSEAWAEVVYEQYF; CDR3nt: TGTGCCAGCAGTGAAGCGTGGGCAGAAGTAGTCTACGAGCAGTACTTC
d_gene: TRBD2; abundance: -; v_gene: TRBV5-4; j_gene: TRBJ2-3; CDR3aa: CASSSGLAGGGTDTQYF; CDR3nt: TGTGCCAGCAGCTCGGGACTAGCGGGGGGCGGCACAGATACGCAGTATTTT
d_gene: TRBD2; abundance: -; v_gene: TRBV28; j_gene: TRBJ2-7; CDR3aa: CASRSWGGTYEQYF; CDR3nt: TGTGCCAGCAGATCCTGGGGGGGTACCTACGAGCAGTACTTC
d_gene: TRBD2; abundance: -; v_gene: TRBV5-8; j_gene: TRBJ2-7; CDR3aa: CASSLAGTSGGSYEQYF; CDR3nt: TGTGCCAGCAGCTTGGCCGGGACTAGCGGGGGATCCTACGAGCAGTACTTC
d_gene: TRBD1; abundance: -; v_gene: TRBV5-1; j_gene: TRBJ2-4; CDR3aa: CASSLGGTGARGNIQYF; CDR3nt: TGCGCCAGCAGCTTGGGGGGTACAGGGGCGCGAGGAAACATTCAGTACTTC
d_gene: -; abundance: -; v_gene: TRBV2; j_gene: TRBJ1-5; CDR3aa: CASSAGPEQPQHF; CDR3nt: TGTGCCAGCAGTGCCGGGCCGGAACAGCCCCAGCATTTT
d_gene: -; abundance: once; v_gene: TRBV11-3; j_gene: TRBJ2-1; CDR3aa: CASSAPGRFF; CDR3nt: TGTGCCAGCAGCGCCCCCGGGCGGTTCTTC
d_gene: -; abundance: -; v_gene: TRBV7-9; j_gene: TRBJ1-3; CDR3aa: CASSLGAGNTIYF; CDR3nt: TGTGCCAGCAGCTTAGGGGCTGGAAACACCATATATTTT
d_gene: -; abundance: -; v_gene: TRBV7-8; j_gene: TRBJ2-7; CDR3aa: CASYTGTGSFIYGQYF; CDR3nt: TGTGCCAGTTACACGGGGACGGGCAGTTTTATCTACGGGCAGTACTTC